This T cell receptor (beta chain) is from a study of blood T cell repertoires in COVID-19. Whole-study context: Whether acute or convalescent, the COVID-19 samples came from the United States, Italy and Spain. Nucleic acid was either cDNA or gDNA, and it came from T cells, B-cell-depleted T cells, or PBMCs.

Original analysis: Amplification of reference gene primers provided the estimated nucleated cell counts. TCRdb's table, derived via immunoSEQ multiplex PCR, lists solely in-frame clones and lacks some. That table gives V, J and clone size, and the DNA gave D and trimming. The data contain around 140,000 clones, 60% to 85% of them seen just once; the ten biggest clones take up 1.5% to 2.5%. Germline V gives CDR1 MNHEY, CDR2 SVGAGI. Trimming left V 0 bases short and J 5 bases short, with 13 bases between. The CDR3 consists of 15 residues. The clonotype originates from a woman aged 60-75 years with acute or convalescent COVID-19. The sequenced material came from peripheral blood. The V gene is TRBV6-5, the J gene TRBJ1-2, with a weak D call TRBD1 (5 bases). The CDR3 loop is CASSYSAVQGYGYTF. Written as DNA, the CDR3 is TGTGCCAGCAGTTACTCCGCAGTCCAGGGTTATGGCTACACCTTC.